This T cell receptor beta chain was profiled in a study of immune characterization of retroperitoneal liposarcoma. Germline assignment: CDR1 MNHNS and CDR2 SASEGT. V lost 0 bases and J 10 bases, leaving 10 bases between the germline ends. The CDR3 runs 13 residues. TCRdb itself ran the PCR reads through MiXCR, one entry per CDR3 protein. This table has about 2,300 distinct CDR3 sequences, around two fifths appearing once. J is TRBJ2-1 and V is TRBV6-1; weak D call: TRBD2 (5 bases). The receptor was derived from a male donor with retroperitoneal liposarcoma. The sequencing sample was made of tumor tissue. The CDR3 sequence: CASSEALAGEQFF. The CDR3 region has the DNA TGTGCCAGCAGTGAAGCGCTAGCCGGGGAGCAGTTCTTC.